This T cell receptor (beta chain) was retrieved from a study of cytotoxic CD8 clonotypes in ibrutinib-treated CLL. The study's findings and limits: Samples from sustained-remission and progressing patients were taken at different times. Clonality increased at ibrutinib response and stayed stable in sustained remission. At progression, however, it fell back toward baseline.

Per germline, CDR1 SGHTA and CDR2 FQGTGA. The CDR3 runs to 14 residues. The ends were cut back, 6 bases at V and 11 bases at J, with 19 bases in the middle. PBMCs that had been cryopreserved were the source of roughly 2 micrograms of genomic DNA for TCR beta libraries. As concerns this clone: Its antigen is not known.

The method was immunoSEQ multiplex PCR; TCRdb's version includes in-frame clones alone and lacks a portion of them. The data hold 130,000 or so clones, with 80% to 90% observed a single time. This rearrangement joins TRBV7-3 to TRBJ2-2; D is undetermined. This sample comprised PBMCs, obtained after 24 months of ibrutinib treatment. The sequence derives from a human donor with chronic lymphocytic leukemia. As DNA, the CDR3 is TGTGCCAGCAGTAGGTCTTTAGCAAAAGGAGAGCTGTTTTTT. This gives the protein CASSRSLAKGELFF.